The clone carrying this T cell receptor beta chain was recorded a few times. Its antigen is not known. This entry comes from a study of T cell repertoires in aging, cancer and after chemotherapy. Overall study: Clear clonal overlap appeared across healthy donor samples taken over several months to years. Whole-study results and caveats: In each cancer cohort, median generation probability increased across chemotherapy, suggesting thymic output rebounded.

The CDR3 is made up of 16 amino acids. Trimming cost V 3 bases and J 9 bases; bases outside gene matches: 7. Germline V gene data show CDR1 as PRHDT and CDR2 as FYEKMQ (reference sequence). The template was genomic DNA from peripheral blood, not RNA. TRB rearrangements spanning V, D and J were amplified using mixed TRB-A/B primers. In TCRdb, the multiplex PCR reads were re-called with MiXCR into one record per CDR3 protein. The repertoire consists of about 9,200 distinct CDR3 sequences, with around a third occurring once and the leading ten covering 3.5% to 4%. The chain links TRBV13 to TRBJ1-6; TRBD1 matches at 11 bases. The sequencing input was blood. This clonotype was obtained from a human donor in good health. This chain's CDR3 is CASSFPGTGGSSPLHF. In nucleotides, the CDR3 is TGTGCCAGCAGCTTCCCTGGGACAGGGGGATCTTCACCCCTCCACTTT.